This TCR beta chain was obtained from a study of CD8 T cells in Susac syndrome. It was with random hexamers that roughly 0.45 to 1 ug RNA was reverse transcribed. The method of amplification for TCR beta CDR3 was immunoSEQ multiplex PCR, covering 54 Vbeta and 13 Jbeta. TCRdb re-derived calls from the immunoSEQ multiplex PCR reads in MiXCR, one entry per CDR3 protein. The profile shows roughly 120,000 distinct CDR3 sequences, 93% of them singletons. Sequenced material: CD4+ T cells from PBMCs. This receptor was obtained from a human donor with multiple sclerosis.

The CDR3 sequence is CASSRDRDYGYTF. DNA for the CDR3: TGTGCCAGCAGCCGGGACAGGGACTATGGCTACACCTTC. This chain joins TRBV7-2 and TRBJ1-2; TRBD1 aligns across 9 bases. In germline, CDR1 is SGHTA, CDR2 FQGNSA. The CDR3 consists of 13 residues. V was clipped by 5 bases and J by 3 bases; unmatched bases: 1.